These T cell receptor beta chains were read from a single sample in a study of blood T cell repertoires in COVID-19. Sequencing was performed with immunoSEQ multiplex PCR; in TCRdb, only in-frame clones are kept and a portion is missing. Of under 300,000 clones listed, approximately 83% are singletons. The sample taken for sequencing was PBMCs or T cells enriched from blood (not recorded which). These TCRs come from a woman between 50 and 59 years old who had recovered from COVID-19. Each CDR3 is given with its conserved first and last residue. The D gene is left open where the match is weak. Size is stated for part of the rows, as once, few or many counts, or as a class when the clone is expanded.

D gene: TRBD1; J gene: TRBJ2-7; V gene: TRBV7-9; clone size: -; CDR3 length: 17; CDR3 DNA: TGTGCCAGCAGCCCACAGCCCGGGACAGTGATCTCCTACGAGCAGTACTTC; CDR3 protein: CASSPQPGTVISYEQYF
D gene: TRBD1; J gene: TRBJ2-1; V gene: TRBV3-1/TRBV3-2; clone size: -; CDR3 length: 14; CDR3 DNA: TGTGCCAGCAGCCCGACAGGGTCCTACAATGAGCAGTTCTTC; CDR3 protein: CASSPTGSYNEQFF
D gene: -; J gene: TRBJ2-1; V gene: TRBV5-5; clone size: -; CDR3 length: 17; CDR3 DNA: TGTGCCAGCAGCGATTACTCGGGACTTCAACAGCCCCGCCCCCAGTTCTTC; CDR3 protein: CASSDYSGLQQPRPQFF
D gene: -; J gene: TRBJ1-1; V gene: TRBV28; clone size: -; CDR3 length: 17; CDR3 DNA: TGTGCCAGCAGTTTGCCGACCCCAGGGGTGGGAAACACTGAAGCTTTCTTT; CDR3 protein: CASSLPTPGVGNTEAFF
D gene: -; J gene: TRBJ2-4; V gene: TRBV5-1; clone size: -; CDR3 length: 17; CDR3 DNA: TGCGCCAGCAGCTTTTCGAATGATCATCTAACCAAAAACATTCAGTACTTC; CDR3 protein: CASSFSNDHLTKNIQYF
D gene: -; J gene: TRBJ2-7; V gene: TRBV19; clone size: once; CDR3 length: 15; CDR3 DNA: TGTGCCAGTAGTATATTAGGAGGACAGTCCTACGAGCAGTACTTC; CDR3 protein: CASSILGGQSYEQYF
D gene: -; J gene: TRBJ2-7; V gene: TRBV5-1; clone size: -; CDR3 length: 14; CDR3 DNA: TGCGCCAGCAGCTTGGCCGGACAGTTCTACGAGCAGTACTTC; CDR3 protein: CASSLAGQFYEQYF
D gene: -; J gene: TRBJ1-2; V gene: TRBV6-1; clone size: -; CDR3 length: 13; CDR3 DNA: TGTGCCAGCAGTGGAGCCGGGGTTTATGGCTACACCTTC; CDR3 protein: CASSGAGVYGYTF
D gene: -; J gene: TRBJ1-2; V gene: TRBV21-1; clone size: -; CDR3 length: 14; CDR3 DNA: TGTGCCAGCAGCAAAGTGCCCCGGTTCTATGGCTACACCTTC; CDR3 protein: CASSKVPRFYGYTF
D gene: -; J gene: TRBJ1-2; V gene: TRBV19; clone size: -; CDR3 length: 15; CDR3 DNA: TGTGCCAGTAGTATACATAGCCAGGGAAACTATGGCTACACCTTC; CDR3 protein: CASSIHSQGNYGYTF
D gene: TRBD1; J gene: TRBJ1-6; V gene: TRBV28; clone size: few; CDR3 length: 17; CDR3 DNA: TGTGCCAGCAGTACCATCGGACAGGGTACCTATAATTCACCCCTCCACTTT; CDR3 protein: CASSTIGQGTYNSPLHF
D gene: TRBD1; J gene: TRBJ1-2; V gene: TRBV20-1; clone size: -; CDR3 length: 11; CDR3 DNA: TGCAGTGCCACAGGGGGGTACGGCTACACCTTC; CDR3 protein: CSATGGYGYTF
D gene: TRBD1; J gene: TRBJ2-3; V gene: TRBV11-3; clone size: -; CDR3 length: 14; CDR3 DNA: TGTGCCAGCAGTTGGGGACAGGACACAGATACGCAGTATTTT; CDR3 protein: CASSWGQDTDTQYF